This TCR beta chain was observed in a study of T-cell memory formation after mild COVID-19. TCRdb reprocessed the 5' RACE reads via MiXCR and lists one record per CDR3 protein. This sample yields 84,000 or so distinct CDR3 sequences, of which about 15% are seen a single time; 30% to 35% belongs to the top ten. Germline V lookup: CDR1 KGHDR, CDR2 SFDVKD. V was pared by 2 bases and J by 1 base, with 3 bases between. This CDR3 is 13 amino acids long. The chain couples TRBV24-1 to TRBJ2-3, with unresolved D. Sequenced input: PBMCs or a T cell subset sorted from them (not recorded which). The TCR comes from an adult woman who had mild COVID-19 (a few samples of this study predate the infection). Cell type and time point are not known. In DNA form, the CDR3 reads TGTGCCACCAGTGATTGGGGCACAGATACGCAGTATTTT. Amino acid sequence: CATSDWGTDTQYF.